The 29 T cell receptor beta chains in this list originate from one sample, sequenced in a study of spatial heterogeneity in lung cancer. TCRdb analysed the 5' RACE reads with MiXCR anew, one entry per CDR3 protein. There are 35,000 to 55,000 distinct CDR3 sequences in the sample; around 15% occur only once, and approximately 60% lies in the top ten. Time point indicated: sample taken at primary tumor resection. Researchers sequenced whole RNA taken from tumor, nontumor lung or frozen PBMC without sorting. Here the sequenced sample was PBMCs, taken at surgery. The receptors shown here come from a male donor with early-stage non-small cell lung cancer.

The chain has TRBV5-1 and TRBJ2-1, with D possibly matching TRBD1 (5 bases). The CDR3 has 15 residues. Between the trimmed V and J ends, which lost 4 bases and 5 bases, there was a span of 16 bases. CDR1 is SGHRS, CDR2 YFSETQ, per germline. The CDR3 nucleotides read TGCGCCAGCAGCACGCAGGGCGTCGCGGACAATGAGCAGTTCTTC. This sequence encodes CASSTQGVADNEQFF.

The gene calls are TRBV7-2 and TRBJ2-1; 7 bases are shared with TRBD1. The J segment lost 10 bases and the V segment lost 4 bases, leaving 16 bases of the junction unmatched. Per germline, CDR1 SGHTA and CDR2 FQGNSA. This CDR3 spans 16 amino acids. The CDR3, as DNA: TGTGCCAGCAGCTACCCCCCCGGACAGGTGGGTGGGGAGCAGTTCTTC. This sequence encodes CASSYPPGQVGGEQFF. The entire variable domain, with the rest obtained from reference TRBV7-2 and TRBJ2-1, is as follows: GAGVSQSPSNKVTEKGKDVELRCDPISGHTALYWYRQSLGQGLEFLIYFQGNSAPDKSGLPSDRFSAERTGGSVSTLTIQRTQQEDSAVYLCASSYPPGQVGGEQFFGPGTRLTVL.

The chain combines TRBV9 with TRBJ2-1; the match to TRBD2 covers 9 bases. This CDR3 is 15 amino acids long. V was clipped by 4 bases and J by 5 bases; unmatched bases: 7. The germline gives CDR1 SGDLS, CDR2 YYNGEE. The CDR3 nucleotides are TGTGCCAGCAGCCTGAGCGGGAGGAACCACAATGAGCAGTTCTTC. This encodes CASSLSGRNHNEQFF.

This clonotype showed up just a few times. The chain combines TRBV29-1 with TRBJ1-4; D gene uncertain. Germline V gives CDR1 SQVTM, CDR2 ANQGSEA. The ends were cut back, 7 bases at V and 0 bases at J, with 15 bases in the middle. This CDR3 contains 15 residues. As DNA, the CDR3 is TGCAGCGCTACACCCAGCGGGTCAACTAATGAAAAACTGTTTTTT. It translates to CSATPSGSTNEKLFF. Using reference TRBV29-1 and TRBJ1-4 for the parts outside the CDR3, the full variable domain is SAVISQKPSRDICQRGTSLTIQCQVDSQVTMMFWYRQQPGQSLTLIATANQGSEATYESGFVIDKFPISRPNLTFSTLTVSNMSPEDSSIYLCSATPSGSTNEKLFFGSGTQLSVL.

This clonotype showed up just once. The V gene is TRBV5-1, the J gene TRBJ2-3; 7 nucleotides align to TRBD1. The V gene end was trimmed by 4 bases and the J gene end by 2 bases; junction bases not matched to a gene: 4. The CDR3 is 14 residues long. The germline gives CDR1 SGHRS, CDR2 YFSETQ. The CDR3 region is CASSKTGVTDTQYF. The CDR3 region has the DNA TGCGCCAGCAGCAAAACAGGGGTCACAGATACGCAGTATTTT.

The chain carries TRBV7-2 and TRBJ1-1; D is ambiguous. This CDR3 has 12 residues. CDR1 and CDR2 from the germline V gene are SGHTA and FQGNSA. V lost 1 base and J lost 7, with 7 bases in between. In DNA, the CDR3 is TGTGCCAGCAGCTTAGGAGGGATTGAAGCTTTCTTT. This codes for CASSLGGIEAFF.

This clonotype was seen many times. The genes are TRBV28 and TRBJ2-5; 9 bases align to TRBD2. V trimming: 2 bases; J trimming: 2 bases; junction bases outside the gene matches: 6. The CDR3 runs to 16 residues. CDR1 and CDR2 from the germline V gene are MDHEN and SYDVKM. The CDR3 sequence: CASSLGSGSRQETQYF. The CDR3 DNA sequence: TGTGCCAGCAGTTTAGGTAGCGGGAGTCGTCAAGAGACCCAGTACTTC.

The chain recombines TRBV5-1 with TRBJ2-1, with D maybe TRBD1 (5 bases). CDR3 length equals 11 residues. With 4 bases removed from V and 9 bases from J, the gap between germline ends came to 8 bases. Per the germline V gene, CDR1 is SGHRS and CDR2 is YFSETQ. In DNA form, the CDR3 reads TGCGCCAGCAGCCCTGACAGTGAGCAGTTCTTC. Its translation is CASSPDSEQFF.

V usage is TRBV5-4 and J usage is TRBJ1-2; 7 nucleotides line up with TRBD1. The CDR3 is made up of 15 amino acids. With V trimmed by 3 bases and J by 5 bases, 10 bases remained unmatched. Per the germline V gene, CDR1 is SGHNT and CDR2 is YYREEE (reference sequence). Here the CDR3 reads CASSSRTGHQYGYTF. The CDR3 DNA is TGTGCCAGCAGCTCAAGGACAGGACACCAGTATGGCTACACCTTC.

This clonotype showed up just a few times. This chain uses TRBV4-1 with TRBJ2-7; the match to TRBD1 covers 10 bases. Germline values: CDR1 MGHRA, CDR2 YSYEKL. V shed 8 bases, J shed 0 bases, and the junction held 7 bases outside the gene matches. CDR3 length: 15 residues. CDR3 DNA: TGCGCCAGCGCAAAAGGGACAGGGGACTCCTACGAGCAGTACTTC. Its translation is CASAKGTGDSYEQYF.

In its sample, this clonotype was seen many times. CDR3 sequence: CASSLDRVGAKNIQYF. The CDR3, as DNA: TGTGCCAGCAGCTTAGACAGGGTCGGTGCCAAAAACATTCAGTACTTC. The rearrangement uses TRBV5-4 and TRBJ2-4, with 7 positions matching TRBD1. V gave up 2 bases and J gave up 1 base; unmatched junction bases: 6. The CDR3 runs to 16 residues. Germline V CDR1 and CDR2: SGHNT, YYREEE (reference sequence). The full variable domain, with the rest looked up from reference TRBV5-4 and TRBJ2-4, is ETGVTQSPTHLIKTRGQQVTLRCSSQSGHNTVSWYQQALGQGPQFIFQYYREEENGRGNFPPRFSGLQFPNYSSELNVNALELDDSALYLCASSLDRVGAKNIQYFGAGTRLSVL.

This clonotype was picked up many times. The genes are TRBV10-3 and TRBJ1-1, with D unresolved. V gave up 7 bases and J gave up 8 bases, with 14 bases separating them. Germline assignment: CDR1 ENHRY and CDR2 SYGVKD. CDR3 size: 12 residues. The CDR3 sequence is CAITPQVGEAFF. The DNA for the CDR3 is TGTGCCATCACCCCCCAGGTTGGGGAAGCTTTCTTT.

This clonotype showed up many times. Its ends do not fully match the called genes, so a read error is possible. CDR3 amino acids: CASSQDSSSVSDEQYF. Here the CDR3 DNA reads TGCGCCAGCAGCCAAGATAGTAGTAGCGTCTCCGACGAGCAGTACTTC. V usage is TRBV4-3 and J usage is TRBJ2-7, with D perhaps matching TRBD2 (5 bases). Germline V lookup: CDR1 LGHNA, CDR2 YSLEER. The CDR3 is 16 residues long.

This clonotype was seen many times. The rearrangement uses TRBV7-2 and TRBJ2-7, with D possibly called TRBD1 or TRBD2 (6 bases each). Germline loops: CDR1 SGHTA, CDR2 FQGNSA. The CDR3 has 15 residues. V lost 3 bases, J lost 6 bases, and 18 bases lay in between. The CDR3 nucleotides read TGTGCCAGCAGCTTGGGCTCCGGGGGCTTCTCCGAGCAGTACTTC. Residues: CASSLGSGGFSEQYF.

This clonotype has at least ten counts. The chain uses TRBV4-2 and TRBJ1-1; D might be TRBD1 (5 bases). Germline V gives CDR1 LGHNA, CDR2 YNFKEQ. V gave up 0 bases and J gave up 3 bases, with 14 bases separating them. The CDR3 extends over 16 amino acids. The CDR3 region has the DNA TGTGCCAGCAGCCAAGAGGGACTGTTGGGGGACACTGAAGCTTTCTTT. This gives the protein CASSQEGLLGDTEAFF.

This clonotype was seen ten or more times. J is TRBJ2-1 and V is TRBV7-2; weak D call: TRBD1 (5 bases). V was cut by 8 bases and J by 1 base, with 12 bases left in between. CDR1 is SGHTA and CDR2 is FQGNSA in the germline V gene. The CDR3 runs 14 residues. The CDR3 here is CASSTDKSYNEQFF. In nucleotides, the CDR3 is TGTGCCAGCTCCACGGACAAATCCTACAATGAGCAGTTCTTC.

This clonotype was observed a few times. The V call is TRBV3-1, the J call TRBJ1-1; 10 bases map to TRBD1. Germline loops: CDR1 LGHDT, CDR2 YNNKEL (reference sequence). The CDR3 has 15 amino acids. V shed 4 bases and J 12 bases; nucleotides not matched to a gene: 14. The CDR3 reads CASSPQTGTGARSFF. CDR3 nucleotides: TGTGCCAGCAGCCCCCAAACCGGGACAGGGGCGAGATCTTTCTTT.

This clonotype was counted a few times. This sequence joins TRBV5-1 and TRBJ2-7; TRBD1 or TRBD2 may be the D gene (5 bases each). Germline V lookup: CDR1 SGHRS, CDR2 YFSETQ. V lost 1 base to trimming and J lost 7 bases, with 15 bases between them. The CDR3 is 14 residues long. CDR3 in amino acids: CASSLTAGSGEQYF. The CDR3 DNA is TGCGCCAGCAGCTTGACGGCAGGGTCGGGGGAGCAGTACTTC.

V usage is TRBV20-1 and J usage is TRBJ2-5, with 7 nucleotides matching TRBD2. CDR3 length: 14 residues. V gave up 1 base and J gave up 5 bases; unmatched junction bases: 7. Germline V gene data show CDR1 as DFQATT and CDR2 as SNEGSKA (reference sequence). Here the CDR3 DNA reads TGCAGTGCTAGAGTCGCGGGAGTCATCGAGACCCAGTACTTC. Its protein is CSARVAGVIETQYF.

This clonotype has a handful of counts. The chain is built from TRBV3-1 and TRBJ2-7, with D possibly TRBD2 on 5 matching bases. The CDR3 sequence is 12 residues long. V was shortened by 6 bases and J by 6 bases, with 12 bases between the two germline ends. Germline V lookup: CDR1 LGHDT, CDR2 YNNKEL (reference sequence). This CDR3 is CASRGTAGEQYF. DNA for the CDR3: TGTGCCAGCAGGGGCACGGCGGGCGAGCAGTACTTC.

This clonotype was found a few times. The chain combines TRBV9 with TRBJ2-5; TRBD1 is a possible D gene (5 bases). The CDR3 has 15 residues. The ends were cut back, 7 bases at V and 5 bases at J, with 21 bases in the middle. Per the germline V gene, CDR1 is SGDLS and CDR2 is YYNGEE. The chain's CDR3 is CASGSLGAIVETQYF. DNA of the CDR3: TGTGCCAGCGGCAGTCTAGGGGCAATTGTGGAGACCCAGTACTTC.

This clonotype appeared a few times. J is TRBJ2-7 and V is TRBV6-6; D is perhaps TRBD2 (6 bases). CDR1 and CDR2 from the germline V gene are MNHNY and SVGAGI (reference sequence). V lost 6 bases and J lost 7, with 22 bases in between. The CDR3 has 15 amino acids. CDR3 in DNA: TGTGCCAGCAGCGCGCAGCGGGCGGAGCTAAGGGAGCAGTACTTC. The encoded protein is CASSAQRAELREQYF.

This clonotype was recorded a few times. The chain is built from TRBV5-4 and TRBJ2-6; D not certain. V gave up 1 base and J gave up 1 base, with 6 bases separating them. In germline, CDR1 is SGHNT, CDR2 YYREEE (reference sequence). CDR3 length: 15 residues. CDR3 bases: TGTGCCAGCAGCTTGTCGGATTCTGGGGCCAACGTCCTGACTTTC. Its protein is CASSLSDSGANVLTF.

This clonotype was counted only a few times. The CDR3 sequence: CAISEAAADTQYF. The DNA of the CDR3 is TGTGCCATCAGTGAGGCGGCGGCAGATACGCAGTATTTT. The chain couples TRBV10-3 to TRBJ2-3; D is unclear. V was trimmed by 2 bases and J by 4 bases, leaving 7 bases between them. This CDR3 comprises 13 residues. Germline V gene lookup returns CDR1 ENHRY and CDR2 SYGVKD.

The chain couples TRBV5-1 to TRBJ1-4; TRBD1 matches 9 bases. CDR1 and CDR2 (germline): SGHRS, YFSETQ. The CDR3 is 15 residues long. The V and J ends lost 0 bases and 10 bases, in that order; junction bases with no gene match: 7. CDR3 loop: CASSLGDREDGKLFF. CDR3 DNA sequence: TGCGCCAGCAGCTTGGGGGACAGGGAGGATGGAAAACTGTTTTTT.

This clonotype was detected a few times. The gene calls are TRBV27 and TRBJ2-7; D unclear. Trimming cost V 8 bases and J 5 bases, with 13 bases left between them. Germline V gene lookup returns CDR1 MNHEY and CDR2 SMNVEV (reference sequence). The CDR3 is 12 amino acids. The CDR3 nucleotides read TGTGCCAGCGGGTTTTTGAGGAACGAGCAGTACTTC. Protein product: CASGFLRNEQYF.

This clonotype was counted many times. The chain is built from TRBV2 and TRBJ2-6; TRBD1 is a possible D gene (5 bases). Deletions cut 2 bases from V and 2 bases from J, with 10 bases between. Germline V lookup: CDR1 SNHLY, CDR2 FYNNEI. The CDR3 has 16 residues. The CDR3, as DNA: TGTGCCAGCAGTGAACGAATGACAGCTGGGGCCAACGTCCTGACTTTC. The encoded protein is CASSERMTAGANVLTF. The full variable domain, rest sourced from reference TRBV2 and TRBJ2-6, is EPEVTQTPSHQVTQMGQEVILRCVPISNHLYFYWYRQILGQKVEFLVSFYNNEISEKSEIFDDQFSVERPDGSNFTLKIRSTKLEDSAMYFCASSERMTAGANVLTFGAGSRLTVL.

The table lists this clonotype with many counts. The V call is TRBV10-3, the J call TRBJ2-6, with D perhaps matching TRBD2 (6 bases). Germline loops: CDR1 ENHRY, CDR2 SYGVKD. Trimming cost V 6 bases and J 2 bases, with 11 bases left between them. This CDR3 spans 15 amino acids. CDR3 amino acids: CAIRPTGAGANVLTF. CDR3 DNA sequence: TGTGCCATCAGACCTACGGGAGCTGGGGCCAACGTCCTGACTTTC.

A few counts support this clonotype. J is TRBJ1-1 and V is TRBV18, with a possible D match to TRBD1 (5 bases). Germline lookup yields CDR1 KGHSH and CDR2 LQKENI. Trimming removed 3 bases from V and 5 bases from J, with 13 bases in between. CDR3 length equals 14 residues. The CDR3 loop is CASSPGVGSTEAFF. The DNA of the CDR3 is TGTGCCAGCTCACCGGGGGTAGGGTCTACTGAAGCTTTCTTT. Variable domain in full (rest from reference TRBV18 and TRBJ1-1): NAGVMQNPRHLVRRRGQEARLRCSPMKGHSHVYWYRQLPEEGLKFMVYLQKENIIDESGMPKERFSAEFPKEGPSILRIQQVVRGDSAAYFCASSPGVGSTEAFFGQGTRLTVV.